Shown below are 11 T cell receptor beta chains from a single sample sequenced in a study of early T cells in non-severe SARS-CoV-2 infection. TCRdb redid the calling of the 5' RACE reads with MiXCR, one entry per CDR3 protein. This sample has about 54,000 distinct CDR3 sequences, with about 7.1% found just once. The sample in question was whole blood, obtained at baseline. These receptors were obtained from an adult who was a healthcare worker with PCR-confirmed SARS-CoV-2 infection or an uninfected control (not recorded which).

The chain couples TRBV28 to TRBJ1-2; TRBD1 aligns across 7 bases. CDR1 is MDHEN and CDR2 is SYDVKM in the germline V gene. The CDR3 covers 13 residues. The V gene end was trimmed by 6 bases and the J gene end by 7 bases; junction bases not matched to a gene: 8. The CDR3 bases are TGTGCCAGCAGGCGACAGGGAGAATTTGGCTACACCTTC. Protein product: CASRRQGEFGYTF.

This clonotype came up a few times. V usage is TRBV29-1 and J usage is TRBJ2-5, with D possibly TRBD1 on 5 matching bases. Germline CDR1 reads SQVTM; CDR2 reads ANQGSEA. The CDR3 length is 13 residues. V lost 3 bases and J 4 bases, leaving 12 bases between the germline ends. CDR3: CSVDKGRRETQYF. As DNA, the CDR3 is TGCAGCGTTGACAAGGGGCGGCGAGAGACCCAGTACTTC.

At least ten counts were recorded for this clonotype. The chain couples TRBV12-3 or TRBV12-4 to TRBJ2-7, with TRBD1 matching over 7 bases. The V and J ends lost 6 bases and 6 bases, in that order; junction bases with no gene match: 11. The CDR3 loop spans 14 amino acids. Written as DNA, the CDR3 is TGTGCCAGCAGATCATCGACAGGGTCGGGCGAGCAGTACTTC. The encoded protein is CASRSSTGSGEQYF.

CDR3 in amino acids: CASSPVGGGTDTQYF. The CDR3, as DNA: TGTGCCAGCAGCCCCGTGGGGGGCGGCACAGATACGCAGTATTTT. The chain links TRBV7-2 to TRBJ2-3; tentatively, D is TRBD1 or TRBD2 (6 bases each). There are 15 residues in the CDR3. V lost 5 bases and J lost 1, with 13 bases in between. Germline V gene data show CDR1 as SGHTA and CDR2 as FQGNSA.

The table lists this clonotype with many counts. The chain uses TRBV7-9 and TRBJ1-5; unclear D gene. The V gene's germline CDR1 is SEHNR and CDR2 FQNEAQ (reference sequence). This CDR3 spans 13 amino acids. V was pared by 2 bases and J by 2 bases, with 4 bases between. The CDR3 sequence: CASSLSGNQPQHF. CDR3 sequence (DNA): TGTGCCAGCAGCTTATCCGGCAATCAGCCCCAGCATTTT.

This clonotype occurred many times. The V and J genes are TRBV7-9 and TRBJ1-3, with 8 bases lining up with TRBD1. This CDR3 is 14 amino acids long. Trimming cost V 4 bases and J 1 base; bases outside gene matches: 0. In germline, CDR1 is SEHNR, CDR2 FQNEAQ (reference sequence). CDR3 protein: CASSWTGSGNTIYF. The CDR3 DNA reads TGTGCCAGCAGCTGGACAGGGTCTGGAAACACCATATATTTT.

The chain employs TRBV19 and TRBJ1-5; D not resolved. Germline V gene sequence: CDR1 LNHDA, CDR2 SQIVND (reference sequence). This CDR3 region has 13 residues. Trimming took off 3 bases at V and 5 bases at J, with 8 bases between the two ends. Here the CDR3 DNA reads TGTGCCAGTAGTATGGGTAGGGATCAGCCCCAGCATTTT. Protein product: CASSMGRDQPQHF.

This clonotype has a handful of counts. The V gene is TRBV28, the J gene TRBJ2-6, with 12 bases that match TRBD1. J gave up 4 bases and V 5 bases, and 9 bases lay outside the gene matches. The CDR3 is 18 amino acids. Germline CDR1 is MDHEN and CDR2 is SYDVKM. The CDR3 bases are TGTGCCAGCAGTCCCCCCGGGACAGGGGGCGCGGGGGCCAACGTCCTGACTTTC. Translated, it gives CASSPPGTGGAGANVLTF.

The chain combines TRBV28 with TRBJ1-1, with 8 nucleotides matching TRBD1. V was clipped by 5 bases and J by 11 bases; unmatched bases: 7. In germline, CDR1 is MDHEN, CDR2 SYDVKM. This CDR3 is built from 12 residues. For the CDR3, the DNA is TGTGCCAGCAGTAACAGGGGGGAAGTGGCTTTCTTT. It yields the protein CASSNRGEVAFF.

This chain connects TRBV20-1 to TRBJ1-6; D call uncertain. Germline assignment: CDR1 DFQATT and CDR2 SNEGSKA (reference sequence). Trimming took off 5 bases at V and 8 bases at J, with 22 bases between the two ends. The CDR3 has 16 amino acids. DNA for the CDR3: TGCAGTGCTGGAAAGACCGAGGCGAGACTCTATTCACCCCTCCACTTT. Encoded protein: CSAGKTEARLYSPLHF.

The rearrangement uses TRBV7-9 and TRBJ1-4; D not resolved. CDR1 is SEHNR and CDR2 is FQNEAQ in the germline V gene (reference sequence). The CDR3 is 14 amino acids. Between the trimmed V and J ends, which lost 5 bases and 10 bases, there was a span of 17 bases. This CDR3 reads CASSPYPEGRKLFF. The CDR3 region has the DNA TGTGCCAGCAGCCCGTATCCGGAGGGAAGAAAACTGTTTTTT.